One sample yielded the 14 T cell receptor beta chains listed below, sequenced in a study of blood T cell repertoires in COVID-19. The data were produced by immunoSEQ multiplex PCR, yet TCRdb's version contains in-frame clones alone and is incomplete. The repertoire includes 95,000 to 150,000 clones, about nine tenths of them detected once, and approximately 4.2% sits in the top ten. The sample consisted of peripheral blood. These TCRs come from a man aged 35 to 55 with acute or convalescent COVID-19.

The genes are TRBV3-1 (or the pseudogene TRBV3-2) and TRBJ1-2; no definite D call. From germline, CDR1 is LGHDT and CDR2 YNNKEL (reference sequence). V lost 2 bases, J lost 8 bases, and 9 bases lay in between. CDR3 length equals 12 residues. The CDR3 sequence: CASSQRPGGYTF. The CDR3, as DNA: TGTGCCAGCAGCCAACGTCCGGGAGGCTACACCTTC.

V gene TRBV19 combines with J gene TRBJ2-3, with 8 bases identical to TRBD2. In germline, CDR1 is LNHDA, CDR2 SQIVND (reference sequence). V shed 0 bases, J shed 1 base, and the junction held 6 bases outside the gene matches. The CDR3 contains 17 residues. The CDR3 DNA follows: TGTGCCAGTAGTATAGATGGAGGAGCGGGGGGCACAGATACGCAGTATTTT. Its protein product is CASSIDGGAGGTDTQYF.

The rearrangement links TRBV2 to TRBJ1-6; a possible D gene is TRBD1 (5 bases). The germline V gene has CDR1 SNHLY and CDR2 FYNNEI. Trimming left V 4 bases short and J 7 bases short, with 8 bases between. This CDR3 contains 13 residues. The CDR3 reads CASSGYRNSPLHF. CDR3 coding DNA: TGTGCCAGCAGTGGGTACAGGAATTCACCCCTCCACTTT.

The CDR3 sequence is CASSVGHRSTDTQYF. CDR3 coding DNA: TGTGCCAGCAGTGTGGGTCACAGGAGCACAGATACGCAGTATTTT. V gene TRBV2 combines with J gene TRBJ2-3; tentative D call: TRBD1 (5 bases). There are 15 residues in the CDR3. The germline V and J ends were trimmed by 4 bases and 0 bases, with 11 bases remaining between them. Germline V gene data show CDR1 as SNHLY and CDR2 as FYNNEI. The complete variable domain, with remaining parts taken from reference TRBV2 and TRBJ2-3, reads EPEVTQTPSHQVTQMGQEVILRCVPISNHLYFYWYRQILGQKVEFLVSFYNNEISEKSEIFDDQFSVERPDGSNFTLKIRSTKLEDSAMYFCASSVGHRSTDTQYFGPGTRLTVL.

This CDR3 reads CASRFTRDGELFF. DNA for the CDR3: TGCGCCAGCCGATTCACCCGGGACGGGGAGCTGTTTTTT. The chain is built from TRBV4-1 and TRBJ2-2; TRBD2 might be the D (5 bases). The CDR3 consists of 13 residues. In germline, CDR1 is MGHRA, CDR2 YSYEKL. The V gene lost 8 bases and the J gene lost 7 bases, with 14 bases spanning the gap.

The chain has TRBV6-5 and TRBJ1-4; D unclear. The CDR3 length is 14 residues. The V gene's germline CDR1 is MNHEY and CDR2 SVGAGI. V was trimmed by 8 bases and J by 0 bases, leaving 10 bases between them. The CDR3 is CASGRRSTNEKLFF. CDR3 in DNA: TGTGCCAGCGGGAGAAGATCAACTAATGAAAAACTGTTTTTT.

The chain's CDR3 is CASSSPAGVVASGTIYF. The CDR3 region has the DNA TGTGCCAGCAGCTCGCCGGCAGGGGTGGTCGCGTCGGGCACCATATATTTT. This chain links TRBV7-9 with TRBJ1-3; tentative D call: TRBD1 (6 bases). Deletions cut 4 bases from V and 9 bases from J, with 25 bases between. The CDR3 is 17 amino acids. Germline CDR1 SEHNR, CDR2 FQNEAQ (reference sequence).

This chain links TRBV18 with TRBJ1-6; 9 positions match TRBD1. The CDR3 extends over 15 amino acids. Trimming removed 5 bases from V and 7 bases from J; junction bases left unmatched: 6. Germline CDR1 is KGHSH and CDR2 is LQKENI. CDR3 amino acids: CASSSRDRVNSPLHF. Here the CDR3 DNA reads TGTGCCAGCTCAAGCCGGGACAGGGTGAATTCACCCCTCCACTTT. The full variable domain, completed using reference TRBV18 and TRBJ1-6, is NAGVMQNPRHLVRRRGQEARLRCSPMKGHSHVYWYRQLPEEGLKFMVYLQKENIIDESGMPKERFSAEFPKEGPSILRIQQVVRGDSAAYFCASSSRDRVNSPLHFGNGTRLTVT.

This sequence joins TRBV9 and TRBJ2-7; D may be TRBD1 (6 bases). This CDR3 has 13 amino acids. The germline CDR1 and CDR2 sequences are SGDLS and YYNGEE. V was shortened by 0 bases and J by 7 bases, with 11 bases between the two germline ends. The chain's CDR3 is CASSVGSGDEQYF. As DNA, the CDR3 is TGTGCCAGCAGCGTAGGGTCAGGGGATGAGCAGTACTTC. Filled out from reference TRBV9 and TRBJ2-7, the complete variable domain reads DSGVTQTPKHLITATGQRVTLRCSPRSGDLSVYWYQQSLDQGLQFLIQYYNGEERAKGNILERFSAQQFPDLHSELNLSSLELGDSALYFCASSVGSGDEQYFGPGTRLTVT.

The V and J genes are TRBV6-2 or TRBV6-3 and TRBJ1-1; D is unresolved. The CDR3 covers 12 residues. The V gene's germline CDR1 is MNHEY and CDR2 SVGEGT. V lost 4 bases and J lost 4, with 7 bases in between. The CDR3 loop is CASSFRSTEAFF. In DNA, the CDR3 is TGTGCCAGCAGTTTCCGGTCCACTGAAGCTTTCTTT.

This rearrangement joins TRBV6-5 to TRBJ1-2; 8 bases match TRBD1. This CDR3 has 15 amino acids. Germline lookup yields CDR1 MNHEY and CDR2 SVGAGI. The trim removed 5 bases at V and 2 bases at J, leaving 7 bases unmatched. CDR3 in amino acids: CASSLTPGGNYGYTF. For the CDR3, the DNA is TGTGCCAGCAGTCTAACCCCAGGGGGCAACTATGGCTACACCTTC.

J is TRBJ1-1 and V is TRBV2, with D tentatively TRBD1 (5 bases). This CDR3 is built from 15 residues. V gave up 0 bases and J gave up 2 bases, with 10 bases separating them. Germline CDR1 and CDR2: SNHLY and FYNNEI. As DNA, the CDR3 is TGTGCCAGCAGTGAAGCGCTTCAGGGAAACACTGAAGCTTTCTTT. The encoded protein is CASSEALQGNTEAFF.

J is TRBJ1-3 and V is TRBV7-3; D is possibly TRBD1 (6 bases). Trimming removed 5 bases at V and 8 bases at J, with 19 bases between. Germline values: CDR1 SGHTA, CDR2 FQGTGA. This CDR3 is built from 15 residues. The CDR3 spells CASSPLGQLVDTIYF. Here the CDR3 DNA reads TGTGCCAGCAGCCCCCTAGGACAGCTTGTGGACACCATATATTTT.

The chain joins TRBV18 to TRBJ2-7, with TRBD2 identical over 11 bases. With 6 bases clipped from V and 2 bases from J, the junction kept 6 bases outside the gene matches. Germline CDR1 and CDR2: KGHSH and LQKENI. The CDR3 runs to 15 residues. CDR3 region: CASSPGLAGTYEQYF. The DNA of the CDR3 is TGTGCCAGCTCCCCCGGACTAGCGGGCACCTACGAGCAGTACTTC.